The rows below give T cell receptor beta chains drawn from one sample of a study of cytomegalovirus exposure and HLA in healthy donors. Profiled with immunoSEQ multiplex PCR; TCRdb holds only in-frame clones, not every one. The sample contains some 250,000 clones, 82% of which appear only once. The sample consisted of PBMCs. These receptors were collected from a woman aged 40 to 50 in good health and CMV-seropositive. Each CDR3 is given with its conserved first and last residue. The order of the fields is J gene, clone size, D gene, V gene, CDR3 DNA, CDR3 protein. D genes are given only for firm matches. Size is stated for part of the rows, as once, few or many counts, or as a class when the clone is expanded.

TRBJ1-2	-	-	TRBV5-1	TGCGCCAGCAGCTTGGCGCAGGACTATGGCTACACCTTC	CASSLAQDYGYTF
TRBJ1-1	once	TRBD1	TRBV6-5	TGTGCCAGCAGTTTACAGGGGGCTGAAGCTTTCTTT	CASSLQGAEAFF
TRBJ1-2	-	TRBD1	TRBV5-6	TGTGCCAGCAGCTTGACAGGGGTGGCTGGCTACACCTTC	CASSLTGVAGYTF
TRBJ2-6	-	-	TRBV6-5	TGTGCCAGCAGCCCGTGGAGCTCTGGGGCCAACGTCCTGACTTTC	CASSPWSSGANVLTF
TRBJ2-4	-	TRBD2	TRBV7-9	TGTTCCAGCAGCATCGGACTAGCGGAAAACATTCAGTACTTC	CSSSIGLAENIQYF
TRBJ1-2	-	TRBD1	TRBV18	TGTGCCAGCTCACCCGGGACAGGGCTGAACTATGGCTACACCTTC	CASSPGTGLNYGYTF
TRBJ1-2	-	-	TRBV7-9	TGTGCCAGCAGCGCTGAGAATTATCGGGGCTACACCTTC	CASSAENYRGYTF
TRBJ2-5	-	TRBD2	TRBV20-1	TGCAGTGCTAGGGGGGGGGAGACCCAGTACTTC	CSARGGETQYF
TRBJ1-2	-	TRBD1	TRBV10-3	TGTGCCATCAGTGGACAGGGGAACTATGGCTACACCTTC	CAISGQGNYGYTF
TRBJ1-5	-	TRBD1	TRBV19	TGTGCCAGAACCCCGGGACAGGGGGCTCATAGCAATCAGCCCCAGCATTTT	CARTPGQGAHSNQPQHF
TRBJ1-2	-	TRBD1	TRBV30	TGTGCCTGGAGTTTCTCAGGGACAGGGAGGGATCGCTACACCTTC	CAWSFSGTGRDRYTF
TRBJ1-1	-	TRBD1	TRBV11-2	TGTGCCAGCAGCTTTGGGACAGGGGGCCAAAATAGAGCTTTCTTT	CASSFGTGGQNRAFF
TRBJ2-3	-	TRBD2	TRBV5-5	TGTGCCAGCAGCTTGGGAATCCGCGGGAGGGCCGCAGATACGCAGTATTTT	CASSLGIRGRAADTQYF
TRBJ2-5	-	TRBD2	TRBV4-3	TGCGCCAGCAGCCAAGGGGGGCTCCGGACTAGCGGGAGGGAGACCCAGTACTTC	CASSQGGLRTSGRETQYF
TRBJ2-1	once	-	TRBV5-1	TGCGCCAGCAGCCCCTACGGGAGCTCCTACAATGAGCAGTTCTTC	CASSPYGSSYNEQFF
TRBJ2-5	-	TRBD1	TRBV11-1	TGTGCCAGCAGCTTAAGGTCAGGGGGCTTAGAGACCCAGTACTTC	CASSLRSGGLETQYF
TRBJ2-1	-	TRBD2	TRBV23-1	TGCGCCAGCAGTCAATCGGGGCGGGGGGCACACAATGAGCAGTTCTTC	CASSQSGRGAHNEQFF
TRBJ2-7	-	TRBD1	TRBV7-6	TGTGCCAGCAGCGTCGGGACAGAATCCTACGAGCAGTACTTC	CASSVGTESYEQYF
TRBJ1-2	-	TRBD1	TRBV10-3	TGTGCCGTAAACCCGACAGGGGGCGTTAATGGCTACACCTTC	CAVNPTGGVNGYTF
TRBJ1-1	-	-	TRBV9	TGTGCCAGCAGCCCAGGGTCGGGGAACACTGAAGCTTTCTTT	CASSPGSGNTEAFF
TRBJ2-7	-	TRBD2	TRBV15	TGTGCCACCAGAGGCGGGGGGCTCTCCTACGAGCAGTACTTC	CATRGGGLSYEQYF
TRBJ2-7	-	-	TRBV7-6	TGTGCCAGCAGCTTAGCGAGTGGCACTAGCTCCGAGCAGTACTTC	CASSLASGTSSEQYF
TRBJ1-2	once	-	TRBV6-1	TGTGCCAGCCACCTAGGACAGCGCCCGAAGGGCTACACCTTC	CASHLGQRPKGYTF
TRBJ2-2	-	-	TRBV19	TGTGCCAGTAGTCCGGGGGTATCCTTATCCGGGGAGCTGTTTTTT	CASSPGVSLSGELFF
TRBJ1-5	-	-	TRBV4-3	TGCGCCAGCAGCCAAGATCTGGGTACCGCTGAGGAGCCCCAGCATTTT	CASSQDLGTAEEPQHF
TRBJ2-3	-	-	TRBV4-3	TGCGCCAGCAGCCAGGAAATGAGGGATACGCAGTATTTT	CASSQEMRDTQYF
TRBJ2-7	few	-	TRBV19	TGTGCCAGTAGTTACTCGGGGGCTCCGGGAGGGCAGTACTTC	CASSYSGAPGGQYF
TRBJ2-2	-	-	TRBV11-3	TGTGCCAGCAGCCCTGGGTGGCGGGAAGACACCGGGGAGCTGTTTTTT	CASSPGWREDTGELFF
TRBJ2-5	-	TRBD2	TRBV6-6	TGTGCCAGCAGTTACCCGCCAGCGGGAGGGCAAGAGACCCAGTACTTC	CASSYPPAGGQETQYF
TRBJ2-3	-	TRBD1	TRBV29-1	TGCAGCGTTGCCGGACAGGGTGGTCGGACAGATACGCAGTATTTT	CSVAGQGGRTDTQYF
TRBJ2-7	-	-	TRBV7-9	TGTTCCAGCAGCTTAGAGGTCAGGGCCTACGAGCAGTACTTC	CSSSLEVRAYEQYF
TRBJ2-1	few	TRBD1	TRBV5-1	TGCGCCAGCAGCTCCGGGACAGGGGGAAATGAGCAGTTCTTC	CASSSGTGGNEQFF
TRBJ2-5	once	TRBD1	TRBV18	TGTGCCAGCTCACCCTCGGGACAGGGCTCTCAAGAGACCCAGTACTTC	CASSPSGQGSQETQYF
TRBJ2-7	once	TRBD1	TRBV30	TGTGCCTGTACCAGGACAGGCACAACCTACGAGCAGTACTTC	CACTRTGTTYEQYF
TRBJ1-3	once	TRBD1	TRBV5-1	TGCGCCAGCAGCGGGGACAGCGGAAACACCATATATTTT	CASSGDSGNTIYF
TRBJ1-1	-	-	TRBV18	TGTGCCAGCTCACAGGGAGGGGCCGCGTTGAACACTGAAGCTTTCTTT	CASSQGGAALNTEAFF
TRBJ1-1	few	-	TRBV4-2	TGTGCCAGCAGCCAAGATACAGGGCCCAACACTGAAGCTTTCTTT	CASSQDTGPNTEAFF
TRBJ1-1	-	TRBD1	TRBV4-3	TGCGCCAGCAGCCAAGGGGCGGACAGGGGTGGGACTGAAGCTTTCTTT	CASSQGADRGGTEAFF
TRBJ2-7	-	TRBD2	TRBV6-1	TGTGCCAGCAGTGATGGACTAGCGGGAGTAATCTACTACGAGCAGTACTTC	CASSDGLAGVIYYEQYF
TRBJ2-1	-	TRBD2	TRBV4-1	TGCGCCAGCAGCCTCCGGGAGGCCGGTGAGCAGTTCTTC	CASSLREAGEQFF
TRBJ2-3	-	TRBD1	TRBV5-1	TGCGCCAGCAGCAGAACTCAGACAGGGTCGGATACGCAGTATTTT	CASSRTQTGSDTQYF
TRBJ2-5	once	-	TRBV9	TGTGCCAGCAGCGTATGGGGGGAAGAGACCCAGTACTTC	CASSVWGEETQYF
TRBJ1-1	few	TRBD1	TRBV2	TGTGCCAGCAAAGGAGAGGGGGCTTGGACTGAAGCTTTCTTT	CASKGEGAWTEAFF
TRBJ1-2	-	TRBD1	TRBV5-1	TGCGCCAGCCATCAGACAGGGGTTAAAGGCTACACCTTC	CASHQTGVKGYTF
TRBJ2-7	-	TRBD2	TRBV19	TGTGCCAGTAGTCGGGGGCCTAGCGGGAGCGAGCAGTACTTC	CASSRGPSGSEQYF
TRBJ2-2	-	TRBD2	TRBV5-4	TGTGCCAGCAGCCCGGGGGGAGGGACCCATAGTGGGGAGCTGTTTTTT	CASSPGGGTHSGELFF
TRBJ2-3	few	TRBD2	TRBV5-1	TGCGCCAGCAGCTGGGCACTAGCGGGAGGACCAGATACGCAGTATTTT	CASSWALAGGPDTQYF
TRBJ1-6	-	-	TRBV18	TGTGCCAGCTCACCAGGCAGGGATGGAAATTCACCCCTCCACTTT	CASSPGRDGNSPLHF